The present TCR beta chain was sequenced within a study of T-cell memory formation after mild COVID-19. General study results and limits: For contracting clones, CD4+ ones sat mainly in CM and EM, CD8+ in EMRA.

The V gene's germline CDR1 is SGHAT and CDR2 FQNNGV. Between the trimmed V and J ends, which lost 3 bases and 6 bases, there was a span of 16 bases. The CDR3 loop spans 15 amino acids. A single record per CDR3 protein comes from TCRdb applying MiXCR to the 5' RACE reads. This table has 100,000 to 120,000 distinct CDR3 sequences, roughly 19% appearing once. This clonotype turned up a few times. Its antigen is undetermined. V and J are TRBV11-2 and TRBJ2-3, with TRBD2 as a possible D gene (6 bases). This TCR came from a man between 18 and 29 years old who had mild COVID-19 (a few samples of this study predate the infection). Cell type and time point are not known. Sequencing was performed on PBMCs or a T cell subset sorted from them (not recorded which). CDR3 DNA: TGTGCCAGCAGCTTCATGGGCGGGATAATGGATACGCAGTATTTT. It yields the protein CASSFMGGIMDTQYF.